The present entry profiles one T cell receptor (beta chain) with its context. These data are taken from a study of control samples from healthy donors and cancer patients. The assay was immunoSEQ multiplex PCR, and TCRdb's table has in-frame clones only and misses some. Among about 250,000 clones listed, around 79% were seen once. The V gene's germline CDR1 is SGHRS and CDR2 YFSETQ. The CDR3 extends over 14 amino acids. The junction had 4 bases not matched to a gene; V was cut back by 4 bases and J by 5 bases. This TCR derives from a woman aged 55-70 years with lung cancer. The chain carries TRBV5-1 and TRBJ1-5, with TRBD1 identical over 9 bases. Sequenced: PBMCs. CDR3 DNA sequence: TGCGCCAGCAGCGCGGGGGACAGGGATCAGCCCCAGCATTTT. Its protein product is CASSAGDRDQPQHF.